Shown below are 25 T cell receptor beta chains from a single sample sequenced in a study of T cells in Graves' hyperthyroidism and ophthalmopathy. Amplification yielded TCR beta CDR3 regions, with RNA transcripts as the source. First-round RT-PCR targeting the TCR CDR3 was performed with the HTBI primer set. From the multiplex PCR reads, TCRdb called clonotypes with MiXCR, one entry per CDR3 protein. The sample contains 200,000 or so distinct CDR3 sequences, less than 20% of which appear only once. What was sequenced was blood. The receptor set was obtained from a woman aged 45-60 years with Graves' hyperthyroidism.

This clonotype was seen ten or more times. J is TRBJ2-6 and V is TRBV6-1, with TRBD2 matching 8 bases. J gave up 1 base and V 8 bases, and 4 bases lay outside the gene matches. This CDR3 has 15 amino acids. Germline loops: CDR1 MNHNS, CDR2 SASEGT. This chain's CDR3 is CASGLAPSGANVLTF. The CDR3 DNA reads TGTGCCAGCGGACTAGCACCTTCTGGGGCCAACGTCCTGACTTTC.

The rearrangement links TRBV5-1 to TRBJ2-7; 7 bases are shared with TRBD1. The CDR3 extends over 13 amino acids. Germline V gene lookup returns CDR1 SGHRS and CDR2 YFSETQ. V dropped 0 bases and J dropped 11; count of bases not matched to a gene: 8. CDR3 region: CASSLEPGGSEYF. CDR3 sequence (DNA): TGCGCCAGCAGCTTGGAGCCAGGGGGTAGCGAGTACTTC.

This clonotype has only a few counts. The CDR3 here is CASRTGSNQPQHF. The CDR3 DNA sequence: TGTGCCAGCAGAACCGGGAGCAATCAGCCCCAGCATTTT. The chain employs TRBV6-1 and TRBJ1-5; D remains unclear. Germline V CDR1 and CDR2: MNHNS, SASEGT. CDR3 length: 13 amino acids. V lost 6 bases, J lost 1 base, and 7 bases lay in between.

This clonotype appeared many times. This chain uses TRBV2 with TRBJ2-7; possible D gene TRBD1, 6 bases. The CDR3 contains 14 residues. Between the trimmed V and J ends, which lost 7 bases and 6 bases, there was a span of 19 bases. Germline CDR1 SNHLY, CDR2 FYNNEI. The CDR3 region is CASNPRGPSFEQYF. CDR3 coding DNA: TGTGCCAGCAATCCCAGGGGCCCTTCTTTCGAGCAGTACTTC.

This clonotype was counted many times. The V and J genes are TRBV7-8 and TRBJ2-2; D is uncertain. V gave up 0 bases and J gave up 1 base, with 3 bases separating them. Germline lookup yields CDR1 SGHVS and CDR2 FQNEAQ. The CDR3 has 14 amino acids. CDR3 sequence: CASSLARNTGELFF. DNA for the CDR3: TGTGCCAGCAGCTTAGCAAGGAACACCGGGGAGCTGTTTTTT.

This clonotype was found many times. This sequence joins TRBV6-1 and TRBJ2-1, with 9 bases identical to TRBD1. V lost 3 bases to trimming and J lost 10 bases; unmatched junction nucleotides: 4. Germline V gives CDR1 MNHNS, CDR2 SASEGT. CDR3 length equals 13 residues. The CDR3 loop reads CASSEDRGTEQFF. CDR3 nucleotide sequence: TGTGCCAGCAGTGAGGACAGGGGTACGGAGCAGTTCTTC.

This clonotype was observed many times. The chain is built from TRBV27 and TRBJ2-2; 10 bases align to TRBD2. Per the germline V gene, CDR1 is MNHEY and CDR2 is SMNVEV (reference sequence). V lost 8 bases to trimming and J lost 7 bases; unmatched junction nucleotides: 10. The CDR3 is 15 residues long. The CDR3 sequence is CASSVLAGEGGELFF. Here the CDR3 DNA reads TGTGCCAGCTCGGTTCTAGCGGGAGAAGGCGGGGAGCTGTTTTTT.

This clonotype was recorded a few times. The chain links TRBV19 to TRBJ2-7, with 10 bases fitting TRBD1. Germline assignment: CDR1 LNHDA and CDR2 SQIVND (reference sequence). CDR3 length: 13 residues. V gave up 8 bases and J gave up 1 base; unmatched junction bases: 2. Written as DNA, the CDR3 is TGTGCCAGTGGACAGGGGGGATCCTACGAGCAGTACTTC. Translation: CASGQGGSYEQYF.

The chain joins TRBV5-1 to TRBJ1-5; 7 bases are shared with TRBD1. Germline V gene data show CDR1 as SGHRS and CDR2 as YFSETQ. Trimming took 3 bases from V and 7 from J; bases not matched to a gene: 10. CDR3 length: 15 amino acids. CDR3 region: CASSSTGEPRQPQHF. The CDR3 bases are TGCGCCAGCAGCTCAACAGGGGAGCCCAGGCAGCCCCAGCATTTT.

This chain joins TRBV29-1 and TRBJ1-5; 9 bases agree with TRBD1. From germline, CDR1 is SQVTM and CDR2 ANQGSEA. The CDR3 loop spans 14 amino acids. After removal of 6 bases from V and 4 bases from J, the junction contained 7 bases not matched to a gene. CDR3: CSVAGTGMNQPQHF. DNA for the CDR3: TGCAGCGTAGCCGGGACAGGGATGAATCAGCCCCAGCATTTT.

This clonotype was detected a few times. The rearrangement uses TRBV18 and TRBJ1-2, with D possibly matching TRBD1 (6 bases). This CDR3 is built from 14 residues. Trimming left V 4 bases short and J 2 bases short, with 11 bases between. Germline V lookup: CDR1 KGHSH, CDR2 LQKENI. The CDR3 DNA sequence: TGTGCCAGCTCACTAGGACAGCAAAACTATGGCTACACCTTC. This sequence encodes CASSLGQQNYGYTF.

This clonotype turned up a few times. The chain is built from TRBV25-1 and TRBJ1-2; D gene unclear. Germline CDR1 reads MGHDK; CDR2 reads SYGVNS. With 2 bases removed from V and 5 bases from J, the gap between germline ends came to 18 bases. The CDR3 sequence is 16 residues long. The DNA for the CDR3 is TGTGCCAGCAGTGAAAATATCGGGCTGGCAGCTTATGGCTACACCTTC. Translating it yields CASSENIGLAAYGYTF.

This clonotype has ten or more counts. The V call is TRBV6-5, the J call TRBJ2-5; D is uncertain. Trimming removed 2 bases from V and 4 bases from J, with 11 bases in between. This CDR3 spans 14 amino acids. From germline, CDR1 is MNHEY and CDR2 SVGAGI. The CDR3 sequence: CASSYPSRRETQYF. CDR3 nucleotides: TGTGCCAGCAGTTACCCCTCGCGGAGAGAGACCCAGTACTTC.

This clonotype was found many times. V is TRBV30 and J is TRBJ2-1; 8 bases match TRBD1. Germline V lookup: CDR1 GTSNPN, CDR2 SVGIG (reference sequence). CDR3 length: 13 amino acids. V shed 2 bases and J 6 bases; nucleotides not matched to a gene: 3. CDR3 amino acids: CAWSRTGPNEQFF. CDR3 DNA: TGTGCCTGGAGTCGGACAGGGCCCAATGAGCAGTTCTTC.

This clonotype was detected ten times or more. The chain couples TRBV7-3 to TRBJ1-1; D possibly corresponds to TRBD1 (5 bases). Germline-derived CDR1 and CDR2 are SGHTA and FQGTGA. V was trimmed by 5 bases and J by 4 bases, leaving 11 bases between them. This CDR3 is built from 13 residues. CDR3 in DNA: TGTGCCAGCAGCGTGCAGGGAAGCACTGAAGCTTTCTTT. Protein: CASSVQGSTEAFF.

This clonotype was recorded many times. This chain joins TRBV6-1 and TRBJ1-2; D is undetermined. CDR3 length equals 14 residues. With 6 bases removed from V and 2 bases from J, the gap between germline ends came to 13 bases. CDR1 is MNHNS, CDR2 SASEGT, per germline. Here the CDR3 reads CASRGLGQNYGYTF. The DNA of the CDR3 is TGTGCCAGCAGGGGATTAGGTCAGAACTATGGCTACACCTTC.

This clonotype was recorded at least ten times. The rearrangement uses TRBV11-2 and TRBJ2-7; 11 bases align to TRBD1. V dropped 5 bases and J dropped 6; count of bases not matched to a gene: 6. The V gene's germline CDR1 is SGHAT and CDR2 FQNNGV. This CDR3 region has 14 residues. In DNA, the CDR3 is TGTGCCAGCAGCAACGGACAGGGGGCTGGCGAGCAGTACTTC. Its protein product is CASSNGQGAGEQYF.

This clonotype was observed at least ten times. The V gene is TRBV12-3 or TRBV12-4, the J gene TRBJ2-7; unclear D gene. This CDR3 is built from 16 residues. The V end lost 6 bases, the J end lost 3 bases, and 21 bases lay between the germline ends. The CDR3 DNA is TGTGCCAGCAGCCCCTTTAGGGCCGATAGAAGCTACGAGCAGTACTTC. It encodes CASSPFRADRSYEQYF.

A few counts support this clonotype. The J gene is TRBJ1-5, the V gene TRBV6-5; D gene uncertain. CDR3 length: 16 residues. Per germline, CDR1 MNHEY and CDR2 SVGAGI. Between the trimmed V and J ends, which lost 0 bases and 3 bases, there was a span of 12 bases. The CDR3 DNA reads as TGTGCCAGCAGTTACTCGTCAATTAACCCCAATCAGCCCCAGCATTTT. Translated: CASSYSSINPNQPQHF.

This clonotype was recorded many times. The chain uses TRBV6-1 and TRBJ1-2; no clear D. The CDR3 extends over 15 amino acids. Trimming shortened V by 1 base and J by 3 bases, and 12 bases separated the two germline ends. Looked up from germline, CDR1 is MNHNS and CDR2 is SASEGT. CDR3 bases: TGTGCCAGCAGTGAAGACCCCCTAACATACTATGGCTACACCTTC. Translating gives CASSEDPLTYYGYTF.

This clonotype was observed at least ten times. The rearrangement joins TRBV27 to TRBJ2-1; weak D call: TRBD2 (5 bases). The V gene lost 6 bases and the J gene lost 2 bases, with 11 bases spanning the gap. The V gene's germline CDR1 is MNHEY and CDR2 SMNVEV (reference sequence). There are 14 residues in the CDR3. The CDR3 bases are TGTGCCAGCAGACGGTACGGGGCCTACAATGAGCAGTTCTTC. It codes for CASRRYGAYNEQFF.

V gene TRBV20-1 combines with J gene TRBJ1-6; D is undetermined. Trimming took 6 bases from V and 0 from J, leaving 9 bases between them. The germline CDR1 and CDR2 sequences are DFQATT and SNEGSKA (reference sequence). This CDR3 contains 14 residues. The CDR3: CSALQSSYNSPLHF. CDR3 in DNA: TGCAGTGCCCTACAGAGCTCCTATAATTCACCCCTCCACTTT.

This clonotype showed up many times. V gene TRBV20-1 combines with J gene TRBJ2-3, with D perhaps assigned TRBD1 or TRBD2 (5 bases each). This CDR3 has 15 residues. CDR1 and CDR2 (germline): DFQATT, SNEGSKA (reference sequence). V gave up 5 bases and J gave up 4 bases, with 19 bases separating them. The CDR3 reads CSALTGTLRADTQYF. The CDR3 coding sequence is TGCAGTGCTTTGACCGGGACCCTACGGGCAGATACGCAGTATTTT.

Concerning this clonotype: At one boundary the junction diverges from the germline segment, which might be a read error. The chain joins TRBV12-3 or TRBV12-4 to TRBJ2-7; 9 bases map to TRBD1. The length of the CDR3 is 14 residues. The CDR3 spells CASRAGTGFYEQCF. CDR3 bases: TGTGCCAGCAGGGCCGGGACAGGGTTCTACGAGCAGTGCTTC.

Concerning this clonotype itself: An end of the junction does not agree with germline; a read error may underlie this. CDR3 sequence: CTSSQGRQETQYF. CDR3 DNA sequence: TGTACCAGCAGTCAAGGACGGCAAGAGACCCAGTACTTC. The chain employs TRBV6-1 and TRBJ2-5; D not resolved. The CDR3 has 13 amino acids. CDR1 is MNHNS, CDR2 SASEGT, per germline.